This T cell receptor beta chain was recorded in a study of T-cell reconstitution after alpha-beta-depleted transplantation in children. The library targeted TCRbeta and was prepared with unique molecular identifiers. TCRdb recomputed calls from the PCR reads with MiXCR, one row per CDR3 protein. The table shows about 580,000 distinct CDR3 sequences, with more than 20% occurring only once. The length of the CDR3 is 15 residues. V lost 6 bases and J lost 0, with 14 bases in between. This clonotype was seen once. Its matching antigen is unknown. Study-level points and caveats: Where alpha-beta T cells came from about two months after transplant was reportedly several hundred expanded graft clones. From newly produced T cells came most of the T-cell counts and diversity one year after transplant. The study traced high day-60 TCRbeta diversity in some patients to surviving recipient T cells and thymic progenitors.

The chain carries TRBV12-3 or TRBV12-4 and TRBJ1-1, with D unresolved. This clonotype was obtained from a boy younger than two who had a stem cell transplant for acute myeloid leukemia, so the T cells may come from the graft donor. The sample here was PBMCs, mostly from graft donor cells, taken 360 days after TCRalphabeta/CD19-depleted stem cell transplant. CDR3 coding DNA: TGTGCCAGCAGCCCCTTGGTCCGGATGAACACTGAAGCTTTCTTT. Translation: CASSPLVRMNTEAFF.